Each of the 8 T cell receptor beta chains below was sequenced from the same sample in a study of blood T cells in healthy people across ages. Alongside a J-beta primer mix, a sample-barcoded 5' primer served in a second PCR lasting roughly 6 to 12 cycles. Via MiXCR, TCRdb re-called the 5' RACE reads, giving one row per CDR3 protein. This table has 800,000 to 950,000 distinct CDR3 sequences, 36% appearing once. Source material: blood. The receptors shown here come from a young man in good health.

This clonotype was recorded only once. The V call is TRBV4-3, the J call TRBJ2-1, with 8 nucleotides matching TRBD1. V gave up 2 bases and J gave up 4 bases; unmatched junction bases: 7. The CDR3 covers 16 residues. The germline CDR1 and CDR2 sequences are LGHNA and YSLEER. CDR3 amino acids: CASSQPRTGLYNEQFF. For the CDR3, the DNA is TGCGCCAGCAGCCAACCCCGGACAGGGTTATACAATGAGCAGTTCTTC.

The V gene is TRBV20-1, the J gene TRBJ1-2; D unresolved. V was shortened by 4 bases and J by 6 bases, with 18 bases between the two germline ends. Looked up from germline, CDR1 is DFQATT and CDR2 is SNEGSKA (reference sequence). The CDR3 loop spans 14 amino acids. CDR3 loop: CSATDKEVEDGYTF. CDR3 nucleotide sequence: TGCAGTGCTACAGATAAGGAAGTGGAAGATGGCTACACCTTC.

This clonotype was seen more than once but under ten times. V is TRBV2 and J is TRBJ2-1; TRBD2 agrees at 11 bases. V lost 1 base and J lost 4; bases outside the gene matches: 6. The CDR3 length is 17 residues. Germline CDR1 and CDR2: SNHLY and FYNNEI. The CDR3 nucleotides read TGTGCCAGCAGTGAAGGGGCTAGCGGGGGGTCTTACAATGAGCAGTTCTTC. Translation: CASSEGASGGSYNEQFF.

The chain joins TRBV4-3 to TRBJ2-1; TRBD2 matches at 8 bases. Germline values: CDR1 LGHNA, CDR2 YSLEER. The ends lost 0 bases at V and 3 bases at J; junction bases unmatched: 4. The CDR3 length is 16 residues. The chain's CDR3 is CASSQDQGLGYNEQFF. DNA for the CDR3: TGCGCCAGCAGCCAAGATCAGGGACTAGGCTACAATGAGCAGTTCTTC.

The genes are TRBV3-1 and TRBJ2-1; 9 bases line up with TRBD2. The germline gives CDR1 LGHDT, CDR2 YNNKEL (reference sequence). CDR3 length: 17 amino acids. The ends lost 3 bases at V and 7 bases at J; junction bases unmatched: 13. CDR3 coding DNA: TGTGCCAGCAGCCACACCATAGCGGGGGCCCTTCGGAATGAGCAGTTCTTC. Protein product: CASSHTIAGALRNEQFF.

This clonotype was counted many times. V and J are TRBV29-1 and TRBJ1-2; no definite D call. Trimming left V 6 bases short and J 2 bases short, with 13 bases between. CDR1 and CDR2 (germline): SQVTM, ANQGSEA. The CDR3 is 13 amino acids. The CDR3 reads CSVDKGANYGYTF. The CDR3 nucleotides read TGCAGCGTGGATAAGGGAGCAAACTATGGCTACACCTTC.

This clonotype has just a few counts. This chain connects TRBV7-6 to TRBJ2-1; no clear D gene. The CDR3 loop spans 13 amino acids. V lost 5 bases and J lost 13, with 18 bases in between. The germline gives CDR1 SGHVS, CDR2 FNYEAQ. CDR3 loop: CASSLPPAHTQFF. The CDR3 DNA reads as TGTGCCAGCAGCCTCCCCCCGGCCCATACCCAGTTCTTC.

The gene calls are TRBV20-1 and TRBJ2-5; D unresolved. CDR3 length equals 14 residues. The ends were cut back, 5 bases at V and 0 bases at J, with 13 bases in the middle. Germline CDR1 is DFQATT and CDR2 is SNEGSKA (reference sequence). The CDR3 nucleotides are TGCAGTGCTCGAGGTCTAACCGACCAAGAGACCCAGTACTTC. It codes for CSARGLTDQETQYF.